Listed here are 14 T cell receptor beta chains from one sample, sequenced in a study of cytomegalovirus exposure and HLA in healthy donors. The PCR employed 60 Vbeta primers together with 13 Jbeta primers. Using immunoSEQ multiplex PCR, the repertoire was profiled, and TCRdb retains in-frame clones only, with some absent. Of about 120,000 clones in the sample, 79% are singletons; the top ten hold 3.5% to 4.5%. The specimen was PBMCs. Every receptor here comes from a man aged 25 to 40 in good health and CMV-seropositive.

This chain joins TRBV5-6 and TRBJ2-5; no reliable D call. Germline assignment: CDR1 SGHDT and CDR2 YYEEEE. This CDR3 comprises 13 residues. The V gene lost 4 bases and the J gene lost 2 bases, with 9 bases spanning the gap. The CDR3 loop is CASSLRRQETQYF. CDR3 nucleotides: TGTGCCAGCAGCCTGAGGAGACAAGAGACCCAGTACTTC.

This clone occurred once. The chain uses TRBV7-2 and TRBJ2-7; D may be TRBD2 (6 bases). Germline V CDR1 and CDR2: SGHTA, FQGNSA. The CDR3 sequence is 15 residues long. Deletions cut 1 base from V and 1 base from J, with 11 bases between. CDR3 amino acids: CASSLVSGSSYEQYF. The CDR3 DNA reads TGTGCCAGCAGCTTAGTTAGCGGATCTTCCTACGAGCAGTACTTC.

This chain uses TRBV27 with TRBJ1-2; D gene unclear. V was cut by 3 bases and J by 8 bases, with 13 bases left in between. This CDR3 has 13 amino acids. Germline V gene sequence: CDR1 MNHEY, CDR2 SMNVEV (reference sequence). CDR3 coding DNA: TGTGCCAGCAGTTTTCACGTACGCGGGGGCTACACCTTC. Translating gives CASSFHVRGGYTF.

The chain has TRBV11-3 and TRBJ2-1; unclear D gene. The CDR3 is made up of 14 amino acids. In germline, CDR1 is SGHNT, CDR2 YENEEA. The germline V and J ends were trimmed by 0 bases and 9 bases, with 12 bases remaining between them. In DNA form, the CDR3 reads TGTGCCAGCAGCTTAGAATGGCCGCTGGTTGAGCAGTTCTTC. Residues: CASSLEWPLVEQFF.

V and J are TRBV30 and TRBJ1-3, with D unresolved. The CDR3 length is 14 residues. CDR1 and CDR2 from the germline V gene are GTSNPN and SVGIG (reference sequence). V lost 0 bases and J lost 7, with 13 bases in between. CDR3 DNA sequence: TGTGCCTGGAGTGTCCCGGGTTACGTCAACACCATATATTTT. Translating it yields CAWSVPGYVNTIYF.

V usage is TRBV29-1 and J usage is TRBJ2-7; 7 bases map to TRBD2. CDR1 is SQVTM, CDR2 ANQGSEA, per germline. Germline trimming cut 5 bases from V and 2 bases from J; bases unmatched to any gene: 9. This CDR3 region has 14 residues. The CDR3 DNA reads TGCAGCGTTCAAGGGCTAGCGGATACCTACGAGCAGTACTTC. Its translation is CSVQGLADTYEQYF.

This chain uses TRBV4-3 with TRBJ2-4; tentative D call: TRBD1 (5 bases). Trimming stripped 0 bases from V and 6 bases from J, with 6 bases between. The germline CDR1 and CDR2 sequences are LGHNA and YSLEER. The CDR3 is 13 amino acids. Written as DNA, the CDR3 is TGCGCCAGCAGCCAAGATCAGGGAAACATTCAGTACTTC. This sequence encodes CASSQDQGNIQYF.

Details on this clone: The conserved final phenylalanine or tryptophan is absent from the CDR3, which likely points to a read error. It is unclear where the CDR3 begins or ends on the DNA, so no DNA is shown, and the CDR3 is as TCRdb lists it. The CDR3 is CSAMGHPSLVS. This chain uses TRBV20-1 with TRBJ1-1; the DNA was not used to check the table's D call, TRBD1. With termini counted, the CDR3 has 11 amino acids. The germline gives CDR1 DFQATT, CDR2 SNEGSKA (reference sequence).

This chain links TRBV30 with TRBJ1-1; no clear D. CDR1 and CDR2 (germline): GTSNPN, SVGIG (reference sequence). The CDR3 extends over 13 amino acids. V was shortened by 0 bases and J by 5 bases, with 10 bases between the two germline ends. The CDR3 DNA is TGTGCCTGGAGTGTCGCAGGCGGGACTGAAGCTTTCTTT. It codes for CAWSVAGGTEAFF.

V and J are TRBV28 and TRBJ1-5; 8 bases are a match to TRBD1. V dropped 3 bases and J dropped 6; count of bases not matched to a gene: 4. The germline CDR1 and CDR2 sequences are MDHEN and SYDVKM. The CDR3 loop spans 14 amino acids. The CDR3, as DNA: TGTGCCAGCAGTTTGGCAGGGGGCACTCAGCCCCAGCATTTT. Its translation: CASSLAGGTQPQHF.

The chain recombines TRBV4-2 with TRBJ2-7; TRBD2 agrees at 10 bases. Germline V lookup: CDR1 LGHNA, CDR2 YNFKEQ. The CDR3 is made up of 16 amino acids. The junction had 6 bases not matched to a gene; V was cut back by 4 bases and J by 0 bases. The CDR3 here is CASSLGLAPSSYEQYF. The CDR3 DNA is TGTGCCAGCAGCCTGGGACTAGCGCCGAGCTCCTACGAGCAGTACTTC.

This chain uses TRBV6-1 with TRBJ2-7; no clear D gene. In germline, CDR1 is MNHNS, CDR2 SASEGT. Trimming removed 7 bases from V and 6 bases from J, with 19 bases in between. The CDR3 has 14 residues. The CDR3 DNA sequence: TGTGCCAGCACCACAGAACCCCTTACCCTCGAGCAGTACTTC. It yields the protein CASTTEPLTLEQYF.

The rearrangement links TRBV9 to TRBJ1-1; TRBD1 aligns across 7 bases. Germline V gene sequence: CDR1 SGDLS, CDR2 YYNGEE. V trimming: 4 bases; J trimming: 5 bases; junction bases outside the gene matches: 8. CDR3 length: 14 residues. The CDR3 loop reads CASSTGEEGTEAFF. CDR3 coding DNA: TGTGCCAGCAGCACAGGGGAAGAGGGGACTGAAGCTTTCTTT.

The V call is TRBV18, the J call TRBJ2-7; 7 nucleotides agree with TRBD2. With V trimmed by 3 bases and J by 0 bases, 5 bases remained unmatched. The germline V gene has CDR1 KGHSH and CDR2 LQKENI. The CDR3 spans 15 residues. The CDR3 DNA follows: TGTGCCAGCTCACCCTCGGGACTAACCTCCTACGAGCAGTACTTC. This sequence encodes CASSPSGLTSYEQYF.